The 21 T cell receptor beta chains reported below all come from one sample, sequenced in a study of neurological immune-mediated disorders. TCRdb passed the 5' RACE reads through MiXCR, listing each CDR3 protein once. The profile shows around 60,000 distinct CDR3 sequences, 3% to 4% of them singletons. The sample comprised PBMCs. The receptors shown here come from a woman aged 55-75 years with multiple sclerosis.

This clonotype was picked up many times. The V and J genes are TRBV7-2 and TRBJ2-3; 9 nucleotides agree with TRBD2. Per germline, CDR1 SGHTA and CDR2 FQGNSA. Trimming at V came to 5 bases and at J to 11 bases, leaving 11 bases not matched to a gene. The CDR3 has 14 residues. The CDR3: CASSPPAGGGLQYF. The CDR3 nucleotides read TGTGCCAGCAGCCCCCCCGCGGGAGGGGGCTTGCAGTATTTT. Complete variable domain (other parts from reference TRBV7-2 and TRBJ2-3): GAGVSQSPSNKVTEKGKDVELRCDPISGHTALYWYRQSLGQGLEFLIYFQGNSAPDKSGLPSDRFSAERTGGSVSTLTIQRTQQEDSAVYLCASSPPAGGGLQYFGPGTRLTVL.

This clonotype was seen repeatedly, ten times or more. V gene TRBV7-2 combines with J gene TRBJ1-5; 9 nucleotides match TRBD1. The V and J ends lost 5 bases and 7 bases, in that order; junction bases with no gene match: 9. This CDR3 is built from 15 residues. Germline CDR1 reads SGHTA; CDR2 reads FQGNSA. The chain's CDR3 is CASSPNGQGTQPQHF. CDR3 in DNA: TGTGCCAGCAGCCCAAACGGACAGGGGACGCAGCCCCAGCATTTT.

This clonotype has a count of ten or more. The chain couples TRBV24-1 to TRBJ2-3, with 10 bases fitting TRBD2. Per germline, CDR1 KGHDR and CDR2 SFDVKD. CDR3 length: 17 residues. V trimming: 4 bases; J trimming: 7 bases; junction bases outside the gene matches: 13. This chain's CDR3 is CATSDPKLAGTPHTQYF. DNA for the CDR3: TGTGCCACCAGTGACCCAAAACTAGCGGGGACCCCCCATACGCAGTATTTT.

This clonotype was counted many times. CDR3 in DNA: TGTGCCAGCAGTCTCTACGGAGACACCGGGGAGCTGTTTTTT. Residues: CASSLYGDTGELFF. The rearrangement joins TRBV12-3 or TRBV12-4 to TRBJ2-2; unclear D gene. The ends were cut back, 5 bases at V and 3 bases at J, with 10 bases in the middle. The CDR3 extends over 14 amino acids.

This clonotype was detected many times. DNA of the CDR3: TGCAGTGCTAGAGATATAGCGGGAACCTACAATGAGCAGTTCTTC. Translated: CSARDIAGTYNEQFF. V and J are TRBV20-1 and TRBJ2-1; 8 bases align to TRBD2. Germline assignment: CDR1 DFQATT and CDR2 SNEGSKA (reference sequence). With 0 bases clipped from V and 2 bases from J, the junction kept 3 bases outside the gene matches. The CDR3 totals 15 residues.

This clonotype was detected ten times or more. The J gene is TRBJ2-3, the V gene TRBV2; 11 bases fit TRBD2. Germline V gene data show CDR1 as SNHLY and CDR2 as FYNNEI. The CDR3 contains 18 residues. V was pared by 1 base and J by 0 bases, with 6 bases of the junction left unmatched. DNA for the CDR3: TGTGCCAGCAGTGAAGTACCGGCTAGCGGGGGGAGCACAGATACGCAGTATTTT. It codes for CASSEVPASGGSTDTQYF. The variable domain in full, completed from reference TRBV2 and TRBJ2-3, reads EPEVTQTPSHQVTQMGQEVILRCVPISNHLYFYWYRQILGQKVEFLVSFYNNEISEKSEIFDDQFSVERPDGSNFTLKIRSTKLEDSAMYFCASSEVPASGGSTDTQYFGPGTRLTVL.

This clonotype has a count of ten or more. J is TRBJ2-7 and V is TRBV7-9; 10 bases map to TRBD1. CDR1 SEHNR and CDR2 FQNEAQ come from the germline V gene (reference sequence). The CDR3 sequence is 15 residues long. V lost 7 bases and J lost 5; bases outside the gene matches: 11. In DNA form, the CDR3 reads TGTGCCAGCACTCCCGCGGGGACAGGGGTACACGAGCAGTACTTC. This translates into CASTPAGTGVHEQYF.

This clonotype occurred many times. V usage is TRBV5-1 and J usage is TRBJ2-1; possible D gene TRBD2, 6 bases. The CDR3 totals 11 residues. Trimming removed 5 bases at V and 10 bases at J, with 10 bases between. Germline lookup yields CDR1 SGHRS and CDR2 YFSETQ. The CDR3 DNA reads TGCGCCAGCAGGCAGGAGGGGGAGCAGTTCTTC. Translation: CASRQEGEQFF.

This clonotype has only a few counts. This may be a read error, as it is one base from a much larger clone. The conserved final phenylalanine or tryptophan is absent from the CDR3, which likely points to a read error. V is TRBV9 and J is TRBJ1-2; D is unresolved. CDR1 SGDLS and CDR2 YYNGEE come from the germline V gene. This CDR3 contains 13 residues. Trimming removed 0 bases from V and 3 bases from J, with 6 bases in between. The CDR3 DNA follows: TGTGCCAGCAGCGTAGCGGCAGACTATGGCTACACCTGC. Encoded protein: CASSVAADYGYTC.

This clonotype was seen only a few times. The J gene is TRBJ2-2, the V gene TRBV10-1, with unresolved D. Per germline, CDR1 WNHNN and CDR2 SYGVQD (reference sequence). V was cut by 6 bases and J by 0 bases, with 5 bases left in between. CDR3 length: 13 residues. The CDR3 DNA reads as TGCGCCAGCAGGCAGTCGAACACCGGGGAGCTGTTTTTT. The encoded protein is CASRQSNTGELFF.

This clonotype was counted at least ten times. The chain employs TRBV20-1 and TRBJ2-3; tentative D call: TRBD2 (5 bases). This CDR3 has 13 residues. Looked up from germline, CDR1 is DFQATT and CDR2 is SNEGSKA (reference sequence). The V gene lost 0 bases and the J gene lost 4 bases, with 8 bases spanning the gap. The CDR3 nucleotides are TGCAGTGCTAGAGATGGAGGAGCAGATACGCAGTATTTT. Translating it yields CSARDGGADTQYF.

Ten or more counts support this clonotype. CDR3 in amino acids: CASSLRMGGSQPQHF. The CDR3 DNA reads as TGCGCCAGCAGCTTAAGAATGGGGGGATCACAGCCCCAGCATTTT. V and J are TRBV5-1 and TRBJ1-5; tentative D call: TRBD1 (5 bases). The CDR3 is made up of 15 amino acids. CDR1 is SGHRS, CDR2 YFSETQ, per germline. The V end was cut by 2 bases, the J end by 7 bases, with 16 bases between. The full variable domain, with the rest looked up from reference TRBV5-1 and TRBJ1-5, is KAGVTQTPRYLIKTRGQQVTLSCSPISGHRSVSWYQQTPGQGLQFLFEYFSETQRNKGNFPGRFSGRQFSNSRSEMNVSTLELGDSALYLCASSLRMGGSQPQHFGDGTRLSIL.

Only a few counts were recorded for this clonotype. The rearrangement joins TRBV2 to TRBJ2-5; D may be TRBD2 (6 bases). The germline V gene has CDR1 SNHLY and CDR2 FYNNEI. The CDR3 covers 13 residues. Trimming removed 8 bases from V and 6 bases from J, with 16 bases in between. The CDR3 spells CASEGGQGKTQYF. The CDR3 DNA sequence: TGTGCCAGCGAAGGAGGGCAGGGAAAGACCCAGTACTTC.

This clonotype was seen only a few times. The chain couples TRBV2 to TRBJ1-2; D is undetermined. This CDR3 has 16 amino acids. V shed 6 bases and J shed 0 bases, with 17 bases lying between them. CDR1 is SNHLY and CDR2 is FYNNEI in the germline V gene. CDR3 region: CASRSLWQLANYGYTF. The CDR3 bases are TGTGCCAGCAGGTCACTCTGGCAACTAGCTAACTATGGCTACACCTTC.

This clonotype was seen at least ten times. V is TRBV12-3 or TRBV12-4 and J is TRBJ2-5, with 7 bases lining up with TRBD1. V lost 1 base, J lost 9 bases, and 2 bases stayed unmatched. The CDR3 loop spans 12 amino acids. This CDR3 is CASSLDTGAQYF. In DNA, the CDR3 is TGTGCCAGCAGTTTAGATACAGGGGCCCAGTACTTC.

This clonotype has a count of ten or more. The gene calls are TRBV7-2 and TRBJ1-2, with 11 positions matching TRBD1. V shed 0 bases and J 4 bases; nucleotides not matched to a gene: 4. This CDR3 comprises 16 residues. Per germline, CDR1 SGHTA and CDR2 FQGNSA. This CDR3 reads CASSLARDRGSYGYTF. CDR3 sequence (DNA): TGTGCCAGCAGCTTAGCCCGGGACAGGGGGTCCTATGGCTACACCTTC.

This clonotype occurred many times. CDR3 sequence (DNA): TGCGCCAGCAGCCATAGGGACAGGGACGAGCAGTACTTC. Protein product: CASSHRDRDEQYF. The genes are TRBV5-1 and TRBJ2-7; 9 bases align to TRBD1. This CDR3 region has 13 residues. Germline V lookup: CDR1 SGHRS, CDR2 YFSETQ. J gave up 5 bases and V 4 bases, and 4 bases lay outside the gene matches.

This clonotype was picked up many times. In DNA form, the CDR3 reads TGCAGCGTTGAAGGGGGACAGGGCCCCCTGAATGAGCAGTTCTTC. Translation gives CSVEGGQGPLNEQFF. This chain joins TRBV29-1 and TRBJ2-1; 9 nucleotides align to TRBD1. The V and J ends lost 1 base and 7 bases, in that order; junction bases with no gene match: 8. The CDR3 runs to 15 residues. CDR1 and CDR2 (germline): SQVTM, ANQGSEA.

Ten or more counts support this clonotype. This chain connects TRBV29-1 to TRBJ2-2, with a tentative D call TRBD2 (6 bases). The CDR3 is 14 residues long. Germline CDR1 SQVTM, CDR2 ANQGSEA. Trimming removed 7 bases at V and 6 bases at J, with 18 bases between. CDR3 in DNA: TGCAGCGCTGCATCGGGACTTCAGGCCGGGGAGCTGTTTTTT. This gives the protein CSAASGLQAGELFF.

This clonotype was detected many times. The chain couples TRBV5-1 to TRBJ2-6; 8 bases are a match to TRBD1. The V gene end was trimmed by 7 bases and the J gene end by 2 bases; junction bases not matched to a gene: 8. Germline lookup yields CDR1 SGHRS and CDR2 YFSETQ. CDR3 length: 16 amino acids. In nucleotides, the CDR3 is TGCGCCAGCGGACAGGGAGGCACGGCTGGGGCCAACGTCCTGACTTTC. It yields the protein CASGQGGTAGANVLTF. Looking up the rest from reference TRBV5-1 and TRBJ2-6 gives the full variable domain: KAGVTQTPRYLIKTRGQQVTLSCSPISGHRSVSWYQQTPGQGLQFLFEYFSETQRNKGNFPGRFSGRQFSNSRSEMNVSTLELGDSALYLCASGQGGTAGANVLTFGAGSRLTVL.

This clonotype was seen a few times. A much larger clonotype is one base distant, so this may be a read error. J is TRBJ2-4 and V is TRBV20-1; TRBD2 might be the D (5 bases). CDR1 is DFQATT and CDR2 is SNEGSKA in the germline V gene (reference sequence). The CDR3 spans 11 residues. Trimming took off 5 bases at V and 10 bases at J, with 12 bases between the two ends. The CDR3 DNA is TGCAGTGCTTTCGGGGTTAAAATTCAGTACTTC. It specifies CSAFGVKIQYF.